The clone carrying this T cell receptor beta chain was seen only a few times. What it recognizes is unknown. Sequencing was at survey level. Libraries were prepared by immunoSEQ multiplex PCR; TCRdb keeps only in-frame clonotypes and omits some of them. Of 20,000 to 25,000 clones in the sample, approximately 75% are singletons; the top ten hold approximately 0.65%. The data derive from a study of STAT5B mutations in CD4+ large granular lymphocyte leukemia. At the level of the study: Healthy donors showed HLA-associated enrichment of the CDR3 'QG' motif.

Study outcomes and limitations: Top patient clones used TRBV06 genes more often: 8/27 versus 2/35 in controls.

V dropped 8 bases and J dropped 3 bases, with 13 bases sitting between them. Per germline, CDR1 MNHNS and CDR2 SASEGT. The CDR3 has 13 residues. This chain uses TRBV6-1 with TRBJ1-1; the D gene is possibly TRBD1 (5 bases). This clonotype was sampled from a human donor in good health. The sample comprised CD4+ T cells from blood buffy coats. The CDR3: CASGSQGDTEAFF. CDR3 DNA sequence: TGTGCCAGCGGGTCTCAGGGAGACACTGAAGCTTTCTTT.